Presented here are 29 T cell receptor beta chains from one specimen sequenced in a study of blood T cells in healthy people across ages. A second PCR, run for 7 to 11 cycles, used a sample-barcoded 5' primer plus a J-beta primer mix. TCRdb called the 5' RACE reads again in MiXCR, with one record for every CDR3 protein. The table has some 760,000 distinct CDR3 sequences, roughly 25% seen once. These records were also assigned to another study, of T cells of mothers and their children.

What was sequenced was blood. The receptors stem from a boy between 10 and 17 years old in good health.

This chain uses TRBV28 with TRBJ1-5, with D unresolved. Trimming took 7 bases from V and 6 from J, leaving 13 bases between them. Germline V gene lookup returns CDR1 MDHEN and CDR2 SYDVKM. There are 13 residues in the CDR3. This CDR3 is CASTESASQPQHF. CDR3 bases: TGTGCCAGCACCGAATCGGCAAGTCAGCCCCAGCATTTT.

This chain's CDR3 is CASSQEPSGSYNEQFF. The CDR3 bases are TGCGCCAGCAGCCAAGAGCCTAGCGGATCCTACAATGAGCAGTTCTTC. The gene calls are TRBV4-1 and TRBJ2-1, with TRBD2 matching over 7 bases. The CDR3 is 16 residues long. Trimming cost V 0 bases and J 1 base; bases outside gene matches: 3. CDR1 is MGHRA, CDR2 YSYEKL, per germline.

The chain joins TRBV7-8 to TRBJ2-3; tentative D call: TRBD2 (6 bases). The CDR3 runs 13 residues. The ends were cut back, 4 bases at V and 4 bases at J, with 9 bases in the middle. Germline-derived CDR1 and CDR2 are SGHVS and FQNEAQ. The CDR3 spells CASSWTMPDTQYF. In DNA, the CDR3 is TGTGCCAGCAGCTGGACTATGCCAGATACGCAGTATTTT.

The chain carries TRBV6-1 and TRBJ1-5; D gene ambiguous. Trimming took 6 bases from V and 5 from J, leaving 20 bases between them. The germline CDR1 and CDR2 sequences are MNHNS and SASEGT. The CDR3 runs to 16 residues. The CDR3 DNA follows: TGTGCCAGCAGGGATCCTCAGGCGCTGTTCGATCAGCCCCAGCATTTT. Translated: CASRDPQALFDQPQHF.

V is TRBV5-1 and J is TRBJ1-1; D perhaps matches TRBD1 (5 bases). V lost 1 base and J lost 2, with 12 bases in between. Germline-derived CDR1 and CDR2 are SGHRS and YFSETQ. This CDR3 is 15 amino acids long. CDR3 amino acids: CASSLLGQTNTEAFF. The CDR3 region has the DNA TGCGCCAGCAGCTTGCTAGGACAAACTAACACTGAAGCTTTCTTT.

Only a few counts were recorded for this clonotype. This chain joins TRBV7-9 and TRBJ2-1, with 8 positions matching TRBD1. CDR1 SEHNR and CDR2 FQNEAQ come from the germline V gene (reference sequence). After removal of 5 bases from V and 2 bases from J, the junction contained 17 bases not matched to a gene. The CDR3 consists of 19 residues. The CDR3, as DNA: TGTGCCAGCAGCCAGTTTGCCAGGGGGCGAGTCGGCCCCTACAATGAGCAGTTCTTC. Translating gives CASSQFARGRVGPYNEQFF.

The table lists this clonotype with a few counts. The J gene is TRBJ2-2, the V gene TRBV6-5, with 10 bases lining up with TRBD2. The CDR3 extends over 17 amino acids. V shed 0 bases, J shed 4 bases, and the junction held 5 bases outside the gene matches. Germline V gene sequence: CDR1 MNHEY, CDR2 SVGAGI. CDR3 in amino acids: CASSYSLAGRGTGELFF. CDR3 in DNA: TGTGCCAGCAGTTACTCACTAGCGGGGAGAGGCACCGGGGAGCTGTTTTTT.

This clonotype was picked up a small number of times. This chain connects TRBV6-1 to TRBJ1-3, with D possibly TRBD1 on 5 matching bases. This CDR3 has 14 residues. Trimming took off 2 bases at V and 3 bases at J, with 8 bases between the two ends. In germline, CDR1 is MNHNS, CDR2 SASEGT. The CDR3, as DNA: TGTGCCAGCAGTGAATGGGACCTTGGAAACACCATATATTTT. Residues: CASSEWDLGNTIYF.

This clonotype was detected only a few times. This sequence joins TRBV7-3 and TRBJ2-4; D unresolved. The CDR3 contains 16 residues. Between the trimmed V and J ends, which lost 2 bases and 3 bases, there was a span of 14 bases. The V gene's germline CDR1 is SGHTA and CDR2 FQGTGA. The CDR3 loop is CASSLAASKVKNIQYF. Here the CDR3 DNA reads TGTGCCAGCAGCTTAGCGGCTTCTAAGGTCAAAAACATTCAGTACTTC.

This clonotype has only a few counts. CDR3 residues: CASSPSGQHYGYTF. The DNA for the CDR3 is TGTGCCAGCAGCCCGAGTGGGCAACACTATGGCTACACCTTC. This chain joins TRBV2 and TRBJ1-2; no clear D gene. The germline CDR1 and CDR2 sequences are SNHLY and FYNNEI. The CDR3 extends over 14 amino acids. The V gene lost 6 bases and the J gene lost 3 bases, with 14 bases spanning the gap.

This chain uses TRBV4-3 with TRBJ2-3; no firm D call. The CDR3 totals 15 residues. CDR1 is LGHNA and CDR2 is YSLEER in the germline V gene. Deletions cut 0 bases from V and 2 bases from J, with 9 bases between. The CDR3 sequence is CASSQDLVDTDTQYF. The DNA for the CDR3 is TGCGCCAGCAGCCAAGATCTAGTAGACACAGATACGCAGTATTTT.

The chain recombines TRBV20-1 with TRBJ1-1, with D unresolved. In germline, CDR1 is DFQATT, CDR2 SNEGSKA (reference sequence). The V gene lost 3 bases and the J gene lost 3 bases, with 14 bases spanning the gap. The CDR3 has 14 amino acids. DNA for the CDR3: TGCAGTGCTAGTAACCCCAAAAGCGACACTGAAGCTTTCTTT. It encodes CSASNPKSDTEAFF.

The rearrangement joins TRBV7-2 to TRBJ2-6; no firm D call. Trimming removed 3 bases at V and 0 bases at J, with 6 bases between. This CDR3 has 15 residues. Germline V lookup: CDR1 SGHTA, CDR2 FQGNSA. The CDR3 spells CASSLSFSGANVLTF. In DNA form, the CDR3 reads TGTGCCAGCAGCTTGTCTTTCTCTGGGGCCAACGTCCTGACTTTC.

This clonotype showed up just a few times. The chain joins TRBV9 to TRBJ1-2; possible D gene TRBD1, 5 bases. The CDR3 contains 15 residues. The germline CDR1 and CDR2 sequences are SGDLS and YYNGEE. The ends were cut back, 0 bases at V and 5 bases at J, with 14 bases in the middle. CDR3 coding DNA: TGTGCCAGCAGCGTAGCAGGGAGAACGGGGTATGGCTACACCTTC. It codes for CASSVAGRTGYGYTF.

The chain combines TRBV2 with TRBJ2-1; no clear D. Trimming removed 7 bases from V and 12 bases from J, with 13 bases in between. This CDR3 has 11 amino acids. CDR1 and CDR2 from the germline V gene are SNHLY and FYNNEI. The CDR3 DNA reads TGTGCCAGCATGAAGGGTATTGGGCAGTTCTTC. It is translated as CASMKGIGQFF.

The table lists this clonotype with a few counts. The V gene is TRBV28, the J gene TRBJ1-5; no clear D gene. The CDR3 extends over 14 amino acids. The germline V gene encodes CDR1 MDHEN and CDR2 SYDVKM. Trimming removed 6 bases from V and 9 bases from J, with 18 bases in between. The chain's CDR3 is CASRPGRRGRPQHF. CDR3 sequence (DNA): TGTGCCAGCAGACCCGGACGCCGAGGGAGGCCCCAGCATTTT. Full variable domain (outside the CDR3, taken from reference TRBV28 and TRBJ1-5): DVKVTQSSRYLVKRTGEKVFLECVQDMDHENMFWYRQDPGLGLRLIYFSYDVKMKEKGDIPEGYSVSREKKERFSLILESASTNQTSMYLCASRPGRRGRPQHFGDGTRLSIL.

The CDR3 spells CASITQGAGSYEQYF. Here the CDR3 DNA reads TGTGCCAGCATTACACAGGGGGCAGGATCCTACGAGCAGTACTTC. V usage is TRBV28 and J usage is TRBJ2-5, with 9 bases aligning to TRBD1. The DNA end is a closer match to TRBJ2-7, so the J assignment may be wrong. Germline V gene lookup returns CDR1 MDHEN and CDR2 SYDVKM. The CDR3 loop spans 15 amino acids.

The V and J genes are TRBV25-1 and TRBJ2-5; D is ambiguous. Trimming removed 2 bases at V and 4 bases at J, with 11 bases between. Germline V gives CDR1 MGHDK, CDR2 SYGVNS. The CDR3 runs to 14 residues. CDR3: CASSEGGVGETQYF. Written as DNA, the CDR3 is TGTGCCAGCAGTGAAGGTGGAGTGGGAGAGACCCAGTACTTC.

This clonotype has a handful of counts. This chain connects TRBV29-1 to TRBJ2-7; 11 bases match TRBD2. V shed 3 bases, J shed 3 bases, and the junction held 1 base outside the gene matches. CDR1 and CDR2 from the germline V gene are SQVTM and ANQGSEA. This CDR3 spans 13 amino acids. The CDR3 sequence: CSVEGLADYEQYF. CDR3 bases: TGCAGCGTTGAGGGACTAGCGGACTACGAGCAGTACTTC.

This clonotype was found a few times. The chain employs TRBV4-1 and TRBJ2-4, with no clear D. Trimming took 4 bases from V and 2 from J, leaving 15 bases between them. This CDR3 has 16 residues. CDR1 is MGHRA, CDR2 YSYEKL, per germline. DNA of the CDR3: TGCGCCAGCAGCCCGGGCCCGAGTTTATCCAAAAACATTCAGTACTTC. It specifies CASSPGPSLSKNIQYF.

This clonotype occurred many times. The chain employs TRBV28 and TRBJ2-7; D might be TRBD1 (6 bases). CDR3 size: 13 residues. From germline, CDR1 is MDHEN and CDR2 SYDVKM. Trimming shortened V by 6 bases and J by 1 base, and 10 bases separated the two germline ends. The CDR3 region has the DNA TGTGCCAGCAGCTTCGGACAGTCCTACGAGCAGTACTTC. Translating it yields CASSFGQSYEQYF.

This clonotype has just a few counts. The gene calls are TRBV6-1 and TRBJ2-7; D remains unclear. Germline V gene lookup returns CDR1 MNHNS and CDR2 SASEGT. The CDR3 loop spans 17 amino acids. V dropped 0 bases and J dropped 7 bases, with 22 bases sitting between them. For the CDR3, the DNA is TGTGCCAGCAGTGAAGCGGTTTGGGCAGCTTATCGTCGGGAGCAGTACTTC. Encoded protein: CASSEAVWAAYRREQYF.

In DNA form, the CDR3 reads TGTGCCAGCAGTTTAAACAGCAAATATGGCTACACCTTC. Amino acids: CASSLNSKYGYTF. The genes are TRBV28 and TRBJ1-2; D gene uncertain. This CDR3 is 13 amino acids long. Trimming pared 2 bases from V and 5 bases from J, leaving 9 bases between. In germline, CDR1 is MDHEN, CDR2 SYDVKM.

The rearrangement joins TRBV7-9 to TRBJ2-1, with D possibly being TRBD1 (6 bases). Between the trimmed V and J ends, which lost 0 bases and 7 bases, there was a span of 10 bases. The CDR3 has 14 residues. Germline lookup yields CDR1 SEHNR and CDR2 FQNEAQ (reference sequence). CDR3 bases: TGTGCCAGCAGCTTAGCGGCAGGGGAAAATGAGCAGTTCTTC. This sequence encodes CASSLAAGENEQFF.

This clonotype was counted a few times. The chain is built from TRBV11-1 and TRBJ2-5, with D perhaps being TRBD1 or TRBD2 (5 bases each). This CDR3 has 15 amino acids. The V end was cut by 5 bases, the J end by 5 bases, with 18 bases between. CDR1 is SGHAT, CDR2 FQDESV, per germline (reference sequence). This CDR3 reads CASSGPRAWGETQYF. As DNA, the CDR3 is TGTGCCAGCAGCGGACCCCGGGCCTGGGGGGAGACCCAGTACTTC.

This chain connects TRBV4-3 to TRBJ1-5, with unresolved D. The CDR3 extends over 13 amino acids. The germline gives CDR1 LGHNA, CDR2 YSLEER. The V and J ends lost 3 bases and 4 bases respectively, with 7 bases between them. CDR3 sequence (DNA): TGCGCCAGCAGCCACGGGGTAAATCAGCCCCAGCATTTT. It codes for CASSHGVNQPQHF.

The V call is TRBV20-1, the J call TRBJ2-7; weak D call: TRBD2 (6 bases). V was shortened by 4 bases and J by 6 bases, with 13 bases between the two germline ends. The germline gives CDR1 DFQATT, CDR2 SNEGSKA (reference sequence). The CDR3 length is 12 residues. The CDR3 loop is CSAKWSAGEQYF. The CDR3 DNA sequence: TGCAGTGCTAAGTGGTCAGCGGGCGAGCAGTACTTC.

Concerning this clonotype itself: At one of its ends the junction is not consistent with the germline gene, which may arise from a read error. The V call is TRBV4-3, the J call TRBJ2-7; D not resolved. CDR3 length: 15 amino acids. Per germline, CDR1 LGHNA and CDR2 YSLEER. CDR3 region: CASSQDRADEYEQCF. The DNA for the CDR3 is TGCGCCAGCAGCCAAGATCGGGCGGATGAGTACGAGCAGTGCTTC.

The rearrangement joins TRBV5-4 to TRBJ2-3; a weak D match, TRBD1 (5 bases). Trimming removed 3 bases at V and 0 bases at J, with 11 bases between. This CDR3 comprises 15 residues. Germline lookup yields CDR1 SGHNT and CDR2 YYREEE (reference sequence). CDR3 nucleotide sequence: TGTGCCAGCAGCTCTACAGGTATCAGCACAGATACGCAGTATTTT. Amino acid sequence: CASSSTGISTDTQYF.